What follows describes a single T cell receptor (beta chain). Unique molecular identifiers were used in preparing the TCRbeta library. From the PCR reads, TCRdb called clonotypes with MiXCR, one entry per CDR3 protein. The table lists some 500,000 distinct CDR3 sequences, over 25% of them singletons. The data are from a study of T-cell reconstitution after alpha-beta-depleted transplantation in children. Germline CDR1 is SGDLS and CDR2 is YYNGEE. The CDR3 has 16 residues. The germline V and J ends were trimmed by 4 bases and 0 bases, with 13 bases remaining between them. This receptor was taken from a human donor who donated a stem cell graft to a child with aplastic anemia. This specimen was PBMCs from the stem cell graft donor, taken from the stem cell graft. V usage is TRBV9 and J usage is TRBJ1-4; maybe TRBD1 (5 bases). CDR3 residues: CASSTGTAATNEKLFF. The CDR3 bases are TGTGCCAGCAGCACCGGGACCGCCGCAACTAATGAAAAACTGTTTTTT. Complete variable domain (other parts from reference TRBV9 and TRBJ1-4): DSGVTQTPKHLITATGQRVTLRCSPRSGDLSVYWYQQSLDQGLQFLIQYYNGEERAKGNILERFSAQQFPDLHSELNLSSLELGDSALYFCASSTGTAATNEKLFFGSGTQLSVL.